This T cell receptor beta chain was identified during a study of shared clonotypes between healthy human individuals. Donors were healthy HIV-negative adults without recently reported acute infections or vaccinations. Unsorted samples, those not sorted, used about 90 million PBMCs for genomic DNA. The CDR3 is made up of 15 amino acids. Germline V gene lookup returns CDR1 SGHTA and CDR2 FQGNSA. V lost 1 base to trimming and J lost 7 bases; unmatched junction nucleotides: 7. The count of this clone is one. Input per replicate PCR of unsorted PBMC was approximately 300 ng DNA, corresponding to 33,000 or so T cell genomes. The repertoire was sequenced with immunoSEQ multiplex PCR; TCRdb's copy has only in-frame clones and lacks some. The data show 450,000 to 500,000 clones, about 85% seen once.

The sequenced sample was PBMCs. This chain joins TRBV7-2 and TRBJ2-7, with 10 bases matching TRBD2. This TCR came from a woman between 40 and 55 years old in good health. Some clones in this sample may be carry-over from other donors' samples. As DNA, the CDR3 is TGTGCCAGCAGCTTAGTAGCGGGAGGCTTGAGAGAGCAGTACTTC. Translating gives CASSLVAGGLREQYF.